This T cell receptor beta chain was sequenced during a study of cytomegalovirus exposure and HLA in healthy donors. Findings and caveats of the study: The authors listed around 150 TCR beta chains as cytomegalovirus-associated.

It was with 60 Vbeta and 13 Jbeta primers that the PCR ran. The method was immunoSEQ multiplex PCR; TCRdb's version includes in-frame clones alone and lacks a portion of them. The table lists 100,000 or so clones, over 60% of them singletons. A remark on this clone: As yet, its antigen is unknown.

The clonotype was recovered from a man in his forties in good health and CMV-seropositive. Sequencing was done on a sample of PBMCs.

The CDR3 protein is CASSHEESFTFNEQFF. DNA of the CDR3: TGCGCCAGCAGCCATGAGGAATCTTTTACATTTAATGAGCAGTTCTTC. The genes are TRBV5-1 and TRBJ2-1; D uncertain. In germline, CDR1 is SGHRS, CDR2 YFSETQ. V dropped 4 bases and J dropped 7 bases, with 21 bases sitting between them. The CDR3 consists of 16 residues.